This entry is about one TCR beta chain. The data belong to a study of T cells of healthy individuals. One entry per CDR3 protein results from TCRdb running MiXCR on the 5' RACE reads. This sample has 38,000 or so distinct CDR3 sequences, with approximately 4.9% found just once. Per the germline V gene, CDR1 is SGHTA and CDR2 is FQGTGA. CDR3 length: 15 amino acids. V dropped 5 bases and J dropped 4; count of bases not matched to a gene: 9. The J gene is TRBJ1-2, the V gene TRBV7-3; 8 bases match TRBD1. The receptor comes from a human donor in good health. Written as DNA, the CDR3 is TGTGCCAGCAGCCCCAAGAGGACAGGGTCCTATGGCTACACCTTC. It specifies CASSPKRTGSYGYTF.